This TCR beta chain was captured in a study of CD8 T cells in Susac syndrome. FACS was used to enrich TEMRA cells, whereas the CD8+ and CD4+ T cells were obtained by negative isolation. Germline loops: CDR1 MDHEN, CDR2 SYDVKM. The CDR3 is 13 residues long. V lost 2 bases and J 8 bases, leaving 12 bases between the germline ends. This clonotype has a single count. With random hexamers, 0.5 to 1 ug RNA was reverse transcribed. Amplification of TCR beta CDR3 was carried out by immunoSEQ multiplex PCR, which covered 54 Vbeta and 13 Jbeta segments. Each CDR3 protein gets one entry after TCRdb re-called the immunoSEQ multiplex PCR reads with MiXCR. Here the sample spans over 100,000 distinct CDR3 sequences, 90% to 98% being singletons.

The receptor was derived from a human donor in good health. The rearrangement uses TRBV28 and TRBJ1-2; D is uncertain. Material: CD4+ T cells from PBMCs. CDR3 DNA: TGTGCCAGCAGTTTAATACCAGGTCCCGGCTACACCTTC. Protein product: CASSLIPGPGYTF.